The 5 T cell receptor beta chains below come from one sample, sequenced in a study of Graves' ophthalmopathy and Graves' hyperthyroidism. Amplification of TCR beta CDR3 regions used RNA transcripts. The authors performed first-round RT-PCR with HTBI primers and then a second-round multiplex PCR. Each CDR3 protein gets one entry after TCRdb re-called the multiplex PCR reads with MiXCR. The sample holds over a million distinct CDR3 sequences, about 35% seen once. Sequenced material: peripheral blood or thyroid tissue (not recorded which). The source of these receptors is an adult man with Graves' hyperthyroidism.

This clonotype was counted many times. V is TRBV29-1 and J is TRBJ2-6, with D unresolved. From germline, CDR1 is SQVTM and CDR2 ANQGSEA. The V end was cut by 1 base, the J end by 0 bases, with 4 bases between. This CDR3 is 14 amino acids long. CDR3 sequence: CSVEGVSGANVLTF. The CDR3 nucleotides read TGCAGCGTTGAAGGAGTCTCTGGGGCCAACGTCCTGACTTTC.

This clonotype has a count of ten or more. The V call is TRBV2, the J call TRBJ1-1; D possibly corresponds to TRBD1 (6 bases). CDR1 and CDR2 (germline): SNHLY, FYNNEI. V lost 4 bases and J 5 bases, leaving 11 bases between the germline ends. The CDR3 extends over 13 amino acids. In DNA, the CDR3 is TGTGCCAGCAGTGGAACTACAGGGACTGAAGCTTTCTTT. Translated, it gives CASSGTTGTEAFF.

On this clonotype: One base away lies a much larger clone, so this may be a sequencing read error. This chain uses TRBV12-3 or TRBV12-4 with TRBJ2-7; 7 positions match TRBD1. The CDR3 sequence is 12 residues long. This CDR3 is CVSSHYRGEQYF. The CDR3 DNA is TGTGTCAGCAGCCATTACAGGGGCGAGCAGTACTTC.

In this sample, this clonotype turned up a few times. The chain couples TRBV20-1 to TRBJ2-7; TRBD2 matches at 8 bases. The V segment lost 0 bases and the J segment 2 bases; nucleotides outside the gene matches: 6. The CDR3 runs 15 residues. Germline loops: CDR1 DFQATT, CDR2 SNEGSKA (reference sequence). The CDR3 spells CSARDYQREPYEQYF. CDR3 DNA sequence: TGCAGTGCTAGAGATTACCAGCGGGAGCCCTACGAGCAGTACTTC.

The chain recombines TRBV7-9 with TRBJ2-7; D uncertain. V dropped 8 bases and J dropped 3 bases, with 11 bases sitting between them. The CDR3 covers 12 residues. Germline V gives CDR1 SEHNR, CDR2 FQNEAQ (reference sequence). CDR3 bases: TGTGCCAGCGGGTTGACCTTCTACGAGCAGTACTTC. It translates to CASGLTFYEQYF.